The 8 T cell receptor beta chains below were found in one sample sequenced in a study of T cells in Graves' hyperthyroidism and ophthalmopathy. RNA transcripts were the template for amplifying TCR beta CDR3 regions. Using the HTBI primer set, a first-round RT-PCR was run on the TCR CDR3. From the multiplex PCR reads, TCRdb called clonotypes with MiXCR, one entry per CDR3 protein. Among nearly 750,000 distinct CDR3 sequences listed, 35% were seen once. Sequencing was carried out using blood. These receptors all come from a middle-aged woman with Graves' hyperthyroidism.

This clonotype was counted once. This sequence joins TRBV11-2 and TRBJ1-1; 8 bases map to TRBD1. There are 12 residues in the CDR3. With 6 bases clipped from V and 12 bases from J, the junction kept 9 bases outside the gene matches. Germline CDR1 SGHAT, CDR2 FQNNGV. This CDR3 reads CASSWAGGPTFF. CDR3 coding DNA: TGTGCCAGCAGTTGGGCAGGGGGCCCGACTTTCTTT.

The rearrangement joins TRBV7-9 to TRBJ2-7; a weak D match, TRBD1 (5 bases). This CDR3 has 11 amino acids. Germline V gene data show CDR1 as SEHNR and CDR2 as FQNEAQ (reference sequence). V shed 10 bases and J shed 6 bases, with 13 bases lying between them. This CDR3 is CATGFHIEQYF. The DNA for the CDR3 is TGTGCCACAGGGTTTCACATCGAGCAGTACTTC.

V gene TRBV29-1 combines with J gene TRBJ2-2, with unresolved D. In germline, CDR1 is SQVTM, CDR2 ANQGSEA. The CDR3 is 11 residues long. V was cut by 3 bases and J by 7 bases, with 6 bases left in between. CDR3 loop: CSVDSGGELFF. The CDR3, as DNA: TGCAGCGTTGATTCGGGCGGGGAGCTGTTTTTT.

J is TRBJ2-2 and V is TRBV7-2; tentatively, D is TRBD1 (6 bases). Between the trimmed V and J ends, which lost 2 bases and 5 bases, there was a span of 12 bases. CDR3 size: 15 residues. Germline CDR1 is SGHTA and CDR2 is FQGNSA. The CDR3 loop is CASSLNARGTGELFF. The CDR3 bases are TGTGCCAGCAGCTTAAACGCGAGGGGGACCGGGGAGCTGTTTTTT.

This clonotype was picked up one time. A clone one base away is much larger, so this may be a read error. The gene calls are TRBV7-2 and TRBJ2-7; D uncertain. CDR1 is SGHTA, CDR2 FQGNSA, per germline. The CDR3 spans 15 residues. The CDR3 nucleotides are TGTGCCCGCAGCTTGAATTTTGGGCGAACCTACGAGCAGTACTTC. Translated, it gives CARSLNFGRTYEQYF.

Many counts were recorded for this clonotype. The V call is TRBV2, the J call TRBJ1-2, with D possibly being TRBD1 (5 bases). The V end was cut by 8 bases, the J end by 8 bases, with 15 bases between. Per the germline V gene, CDR1 is SNHLY and CDR2 is FYNNEI. This CDR3 is 12 amino acids long. The CDR3 bases are TGTGCCAGCCTTCAGGGTGAAGGGGGCTACACCTTC. Amino acids: CASLQGEGGYTF.

This clonotype was seen repeatedly, ten times or more. The chain couples TRBV13 to TRBJ1-5, with 7 bases matching TRBD1. J lost 0 bases, V lost 3 bases, and 2 bases had no gene match. The CDR3 consists of 15 residues. Germline-derived CDR1 and CDR2 are PRHDT and FYEKMQ (reference sequence). The CDR3: CASSLGQLSNQPQHF. The CDR3 DNA sequence: TGTGCCAGCAGCTTGGGACAGCTTAGCAATCAGCCCCAGCATTTT.

The gene calls are TRBV27 and TRBJ1-6; 8 bases align to TRBD1. This CDR3 contains 14 residues. V lost 9 bases and J lost 9; bases outside the gene matches: 10. Germline V gene sequence: CDR1 MNHEY, CDR2 SMNVEV (reference sequence). CDR3 in amino acids: CASCTGGVGSPLHF. The CDR3 DNA is TGTGCCAGTTGCACAGGGGGTGTGGGTTCACCCCTCCACTTT.